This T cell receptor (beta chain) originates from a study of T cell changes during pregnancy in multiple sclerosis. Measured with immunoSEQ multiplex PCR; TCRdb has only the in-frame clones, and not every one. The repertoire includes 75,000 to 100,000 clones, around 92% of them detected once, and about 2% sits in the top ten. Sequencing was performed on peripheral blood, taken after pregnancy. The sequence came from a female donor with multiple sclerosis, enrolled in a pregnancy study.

In DNA, the CDR3 is TGTGCCAGCAGCTTAGATGGGGGGGCGAACATTCAGTACTTC. Translated: CASSLDGGANIQYF. The chain couples TRBV7-6 to TRBJ2-4, with D maybe TRBD2 (7 bases). CDR1 is SGHVS and CDR2 is FNYEAQ in the germline V gene. The V gene lost 1 base and the J gene lost 7 bases, with 11 bases spanning the gap. This CDR3 contains 14 residues.